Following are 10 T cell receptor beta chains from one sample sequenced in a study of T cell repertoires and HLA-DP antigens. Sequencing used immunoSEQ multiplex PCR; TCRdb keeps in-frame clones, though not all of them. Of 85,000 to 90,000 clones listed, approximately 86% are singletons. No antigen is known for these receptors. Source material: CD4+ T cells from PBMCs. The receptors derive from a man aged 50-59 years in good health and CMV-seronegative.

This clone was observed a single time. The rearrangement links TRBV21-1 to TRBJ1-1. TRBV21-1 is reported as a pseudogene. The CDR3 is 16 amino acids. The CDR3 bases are TGTGCCAGCAGTCCCTTCTCCGCTCAAGGGAGAACTGAAGCTTTCTTT. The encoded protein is CASSPFSAQGRTEAFF.

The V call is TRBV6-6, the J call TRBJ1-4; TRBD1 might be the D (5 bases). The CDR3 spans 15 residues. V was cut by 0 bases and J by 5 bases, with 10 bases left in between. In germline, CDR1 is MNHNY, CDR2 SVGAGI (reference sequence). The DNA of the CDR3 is TGTGCCAGCAGTTACTCGAGTCAGGGAAATGAAAAACTGTTTTTT. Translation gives CASSYSSQGNEKLFF.

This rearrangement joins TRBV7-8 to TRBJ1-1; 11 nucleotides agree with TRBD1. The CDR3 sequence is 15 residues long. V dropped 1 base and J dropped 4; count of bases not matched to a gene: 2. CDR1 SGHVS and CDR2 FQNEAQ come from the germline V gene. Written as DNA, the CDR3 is TGTGCCAGCAGCTTAGGGGACAGGGGGGGCACTGAAGCTTTCTTT. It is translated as CASSLGDRGGTEAFF.

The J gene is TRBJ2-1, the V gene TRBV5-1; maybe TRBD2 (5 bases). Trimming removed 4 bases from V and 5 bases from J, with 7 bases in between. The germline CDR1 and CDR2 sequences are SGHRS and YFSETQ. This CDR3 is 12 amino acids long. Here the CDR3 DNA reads TGCGCCAGCAGCGGACTTAACAATGAGCAGTTCTTC. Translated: CASSGLNNEQFF.

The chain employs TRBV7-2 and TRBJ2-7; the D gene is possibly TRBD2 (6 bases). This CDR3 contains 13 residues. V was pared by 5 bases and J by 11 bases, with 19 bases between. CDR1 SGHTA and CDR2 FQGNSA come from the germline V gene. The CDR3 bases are TGTGCCAGCAGCCCTGCCCCGGGACTTCGGGAGTACTTC. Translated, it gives CASSPAPGLREYF.

The CDR3, as DNA: TGTGCCAGCAGCACCCGACTAGCGGGGGCCTACAATGAGCAGTTCTTC. Residues: CASSTRLAGAYNEQFF. The chain joins TRBV5-4 to TRBJ2-1; 12 bases line up with TRBD2. CDR3 length equals 16 residues. V dropped 4 bases and J dropped 2; count of bases not matched to a gene: 4. Per the germline V gene, CDR1 is SGHNT and CDR2 is YYREEE (reference sequence).

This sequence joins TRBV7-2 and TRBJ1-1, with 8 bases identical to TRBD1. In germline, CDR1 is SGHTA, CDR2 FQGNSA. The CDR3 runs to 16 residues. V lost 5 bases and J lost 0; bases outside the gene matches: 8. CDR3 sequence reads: CASSLQGAGMNTEAFF. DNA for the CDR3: TGTGCCAGCAGCCTTCAGGGGGCGGGAATGAACACTGAAGCTTTCTTT.

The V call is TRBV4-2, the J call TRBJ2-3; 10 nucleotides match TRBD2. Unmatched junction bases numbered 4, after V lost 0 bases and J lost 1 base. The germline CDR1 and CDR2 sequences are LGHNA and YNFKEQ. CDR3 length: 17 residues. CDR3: CASSQDVGTSGTDTQYF. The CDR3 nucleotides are TGTGCCAGCAGCCAAGATGTTGGGACTAGCGGCACAGATACGCAGTATTTT.

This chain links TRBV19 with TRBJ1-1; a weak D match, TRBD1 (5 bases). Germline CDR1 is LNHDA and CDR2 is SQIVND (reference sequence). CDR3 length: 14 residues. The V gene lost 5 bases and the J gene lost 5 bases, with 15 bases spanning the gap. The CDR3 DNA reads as TGTGCCAGTAGTCCACAGGCCCCGGGGACTGAAGCTTTCTTT. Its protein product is CASSPQAPGTEAFF.

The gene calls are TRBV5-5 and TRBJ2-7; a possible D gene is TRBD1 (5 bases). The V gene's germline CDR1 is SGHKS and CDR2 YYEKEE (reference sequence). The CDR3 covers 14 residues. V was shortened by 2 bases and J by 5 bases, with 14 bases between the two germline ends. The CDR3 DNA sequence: TGTGCCAGCAGCTTAGTCCCAGGGTTGGACGAGCAGTACTTC. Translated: CASSLVPGLDEQYF. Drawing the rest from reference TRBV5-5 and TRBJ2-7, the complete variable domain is DAGVTQSPTHLIKTRGQQVTLRCSPISGHKSVSWYQQVLGQGPQFIFQYYEKEERGRGNFPDRFSARQFPNYSSELNVNALLLGDSALYLCASSLVPGLDEQYFGPGTRLTVT.